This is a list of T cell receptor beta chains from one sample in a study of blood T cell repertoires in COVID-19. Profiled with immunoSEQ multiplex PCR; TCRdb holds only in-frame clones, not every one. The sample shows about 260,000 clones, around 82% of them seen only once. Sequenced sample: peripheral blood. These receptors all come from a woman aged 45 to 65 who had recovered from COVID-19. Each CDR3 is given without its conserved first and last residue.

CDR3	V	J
ASSPRGGLAAYNEQF	TRBV27	TRBJ2-1
ASSAGSGNHEQY	TRBV2	TRBJ2-7
ATSTDRGGIYGYT	TRBV15	TRBJ1-2
ASSPGRQETQY	TRBV5-6	TRBJ2-5
ASGLDRAGGQGYT	TRBV19	TRBJ1-2
ASSSPFRVRTQY	TRBV7-9	TRBJ2-5
ASSPLTGEADTQY	TRBV18	TRBJ2-3
AISTGTGTTDTQY	TRBV10-3	TRBJ2-3
ASSPAGKGPQH	TRBV18	TRBJ1-5
SVEAPANYGYT	TRBV29-1	TRBJ1-2
ASSQGLRTGAEAF	TRBV14	TRBJ1-1